This TCR beta chain derives from a study of T cell repertoires in cytomegalovirus infection. The wider study: Public TCR beta signature analysis indicated the presence of both CMV infection and matching HLA type. Study conclusions and caveats: Of the TCR beta families, the public ones yielded a cumulative frequency that identified carriers of CMV plus the relevant HLA. Ex vivo, HLA-C-restricted CMV-specific TCR beta clonotypes prevailed over the rest of the response.

The sample holds a few counts of this clonotype. Its antigen remains unknown. The CDR3 has 17 residues. Germline V gene sequence: CDR1 MGHRA, CDR2 YSYEKL. Trimming took 0 bases from V and 1 from J, leaving 16 bases between them. TCRdb analysed the reads with MiXCR anew, one entry per CDR3 protein. This table holds some 590,000 distinct CDR3 sequences, 35% to 50% found once. The sample consisted of cultured PBMCs, taken from culture after CMV antigen stimulation. V usage is TRBV4-1 and J usage is TRBJ2-7; perhaps TRBD2 as D (6 bases). This clonotype originated in a human donor in good health (CMV status not recorded). Some clones in this sample may be carry-over from other donors' samples. CDR3 DNA: TGCGCCAGCAGCCAAGATAGATACGGGAGCAAATCCTACGAGCAGTACTTC. Translated: CASSQDRYGSKSYEQYF.